This TCR beta chain was profiled in a study of T cells after yellow fever vaccination. V lost 3 bases and J lost 0; bases outside the gene matches: 11. The CDR3 is 18 amino acids. Germline-derived CDR1 and CDR2 are SGHRS and YFSETQ. TCR cDNA was made by 5'RACE template switching, adding a universal primer site and UMIs. TCRdb analysed the 5' RACE reads with MiXCR anew, one entry per CDR3 protein. The data show around 530,000 distinct CDR3 sequences, with roughly 17% seen just once and around 15% held by the top ten. Study-wide findings and caveats: Researchers report a weaker secondary response that nonetheless peaked faster, day 5 versus 15. Detected again after the booster were most primary-vaccination clones, at nearly 97% CD4 and more than 70% CD8. The presence of abundant clonotypes contaminating from the bulk population was possible in FACS-sorted repertoires.

This clonotype came up a few times. Its antigen is not known. The V gene is TRBV5-1, the J gene TRBJ2-1, with TRBD2 matching 8 bases. The receptor's source is a man aged 18 to 35 who received the YFV17D yellow fever vaccine. Sequencing was performed on PBMCs, taken roughly 5 days after the first yellow fever vaccination. CDR3 in DNA: TGCGCCAGCAGCTCCCTCTTGCGGGGGGAAAGCTCCTACAATGAGCAGTTCTTC. It specifies CASSSLLRGESSYNEQFF.